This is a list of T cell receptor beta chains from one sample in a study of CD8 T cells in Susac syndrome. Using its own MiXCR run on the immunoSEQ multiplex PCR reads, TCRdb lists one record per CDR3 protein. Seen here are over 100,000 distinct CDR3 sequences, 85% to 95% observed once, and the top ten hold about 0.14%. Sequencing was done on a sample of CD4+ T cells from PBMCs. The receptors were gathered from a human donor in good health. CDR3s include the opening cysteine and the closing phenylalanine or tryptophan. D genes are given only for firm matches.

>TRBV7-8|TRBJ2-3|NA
TGTGCCAGCAGCTTAGCACTGTCCCTGGGAGATACGCAGTATTTT
CASSLALSLGDTQYF
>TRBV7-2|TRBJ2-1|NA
TGTGCCAGCAGCTTAAGTCTTGGACCATCGGGCAATGAGCAGTTCTTC
CASSLSLGPSGNEQFF
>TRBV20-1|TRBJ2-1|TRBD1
TGCAGTTTATTTCTTAAGGGGGCCCGGAATGAGCAGTTCTTC
CSLFLKGARNEQFF
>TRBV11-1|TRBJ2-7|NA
TGTGCCAGCAGCTTAGACGGGCCGATCTCCGACGAGCAGTACTTC
CASSLDGPISDEQYF
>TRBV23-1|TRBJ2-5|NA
TGCGCCCCTCAAATCATCCAGTACCTGCAAGAGACCCAGTACTTC
CAPQIIQYLQETQYF
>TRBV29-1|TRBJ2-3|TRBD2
TGCAGCGTTGGGCAGGGAGGGGATACGCAGTATTTT
CSVGQGGDTQYF
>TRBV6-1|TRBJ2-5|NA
TGTGCCAGCAGCCAAATGGGCCTGGAGACCCAGTACTTC
CASSQMGLETQYF
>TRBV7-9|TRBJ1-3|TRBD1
TGTGCCAGCAGCCCAAGACAGGGCTCTGGAAACACCATATATTTT
CASSPRQGSGNTIYF
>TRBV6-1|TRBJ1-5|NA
TGTGCCAGCAAACGCGCCGACGGGATGCAGCCCCAGCATTTT
CASKRADGMQPQHF
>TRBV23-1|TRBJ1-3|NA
TGCGCCAGCAGTCAATCACCCAAACAAGGGCTCCCCTCTGGAAACACCATATATTTT
CASSQSPKQGLPSGNTIYF